The source of this TCR beta chain is a study of cytomegalovirus exposure and HLA in healthy donors. Turning to the study itself: There were 65 million to 85 million unique TCRs (from HLA-typed donors) in an early data release.

Those who donated were healthy bone marrow donors. Overall study findings and caveats: Presence/absence analysis assumed near-uniform sequencing depth across donors.

Per the germline V gene, CDR1 is SGDLS and CDR2 is YYNGEE. Trimming cost V 3 bases and J 4 bases; bases outside gene matches: 4. The CDR3 runs 15 residues. The PCR was carried out with 60 Vbeta primers and 13 Jbeta primers. The protocol was immunoSEQ multiplex PCR, while the TCRdb copy is restricted to in-frame clones and leaves out a portion. The sample has about 170,000 clones; around four fifths are singletons. About this clone: Its specificity is not known.

Sequencing used PBMCs. The origin of this receptor is a boy aged 2 to 10 in good health and CMV-seronegative. The rearrangement uses TRBV9 and TRBJ2-1; the match to TRBD2 covers 10 bases. In DNA, the CDR3 is TGTGCCAGCAGCGAAACTAGCGGGAATTACAATGAGCAGTTCTTC. Protein product: CASSETSGNYNEQFF.